Given below is one T cell receptor (beta chain) in context. This clone was recorded once. Its antigen is currently not known. Per-nucleotide qualities are absent, and no much larger clonotype sits a single base away. The data originate from a study of OX40 agonist ivuxolimab in advanced cancers. For the study in its entirety: Ivuxolimab was a fully human IgG2 agonistic monoclonal antibody targeting the costimulatory receptor OX40 (CD134). In the dose-escalation cohort, 65% to 85% of patients were male, and the mean age was 60 years with a range of roughly 20 to 80. Intravenous ivuxolimab was administered to patients every 2 weeks at six dose levels: 0.01, 0.1, 0.3, 1.5, 3 and 10 mg/kg. Patients were allowed to have had prior anti-PD-1, anti-PD-L1 or anti-CTLA-4 therapy, and around two fifths of the dose-escalation patients had been treated with checkpoint inhibitors. Among the roughly 54 dose-escalation patients, about 19 had hepatocellular carcinoma, roughly 15 melanoma, 9 renal cell carcinoma and 9 head and neck cancer. Peripheral TCRbeta sequencing was intended to test whether TCR sequence diversity was altered and clonal T-cell expansion was caused by ivuxolimab. The monotherapy dose-escalation portion (N = 52 patients) of the phase I ivuxolimab trial is reported in the paper. Partial responses occurred in three dose-escalation patients: two with cutaneous melanoma and one with hepatocellular carcinoma. General study outcomes and caveats: At doses from 0.1 to 3.0 mg/kg, clonal expansion was seen in both CD4+ and CD8+ blood T cells between baseline and week 6. After ivuxolimab, expanded clones were on average more numerous among CD8+ T cells than among CD4+ T cells. Low levels of normalized T-cell clonal expansion were also shown by some nonresponding patients. In partial responders in the 0.1-3.0 mg/kg groups, normalized peripheral clonal expansion was found to be among the lowest, especially among CD8+ T cells. The antigen specificity of the peripheral T cells that underwent clonal expansion was not determined.

Patients with autoimmune disease history or receiving systemic immunosuppression were excluded from the trial. Peripheral blood for TCR sequencing was collected from all dose cohorts at baseline, on cycle 4 day 1, and on cycle 7 day 1. The samples were drawn from a first-in-human, open-label, multicenter phase I dose-escalation trial of ivuxolimab. Adults with locally advanced or metastatic melanoma, renal cell, hepatocellular, or head and neck squamous cell carcinoma were enrolled in the trial. CD4+ and CD8+ T cells were sorted separately from peripheral blood before TCR sequencing. Genomic DNA was extracted from sorted cells for sequencing of the TCRbeta CDR3 region. TCRbeta CDR3 regions were sequenced using the immunoSEQ Assay. TCRdb retrieved this table from immuneACCESS and kept in-frame rearrangements only. Not all clones are present; in checked studies, unresolved V genes account for under half, and no reason is known for the remainder. The sample table records some 120,000 clones; approximately 90% of these occur just once. The ten biggest clones cover more than 0.7% of the sample.

The cysteine opens and the phenylalanine closes a CDR3 of 13 amino acids. Only the CDR3 DNA is retained, 39 bases long and in frame from the first base. V was cut back by 6 bases and J by 4 bases, leaving a gap of 13 bases between them. CDR1 is given as LNHDA and CDR2 as SQIVND, both from the germline V gene (reference sequence). The sequence joins TRBV19 to TRBJ2-7; no D gene can be assigned with confidence. The clonotype comes from an adult with an advanced solid tumor such as melanoma, head and neck, liver or kidney cancer. This specimen consisted of CD4+ or CD8+ T cells sorted from blood, obtained in a trial of the OX40 agonist ivuxolimab. The CDR3 region has the sequence CASSLRPDYEQYF. The sequenced DNA is TGTGCCAGTAGCCTAAGGCCAGATTACGAGCAGTACTTC. Full variable domain (CDR3 extended with the reference TRBV19 and TRBJ2-7 proteins): DGGITQSPKYLFRKEGQNVTLSCEQNLNHDAMYWYRQDPGQGLRLIYYSQIVNDFQKGDIAEGYSVSREKKESFPLTVTSAQKNPTAFYLCASSLRPDYEQYFGPGTRLTVT.